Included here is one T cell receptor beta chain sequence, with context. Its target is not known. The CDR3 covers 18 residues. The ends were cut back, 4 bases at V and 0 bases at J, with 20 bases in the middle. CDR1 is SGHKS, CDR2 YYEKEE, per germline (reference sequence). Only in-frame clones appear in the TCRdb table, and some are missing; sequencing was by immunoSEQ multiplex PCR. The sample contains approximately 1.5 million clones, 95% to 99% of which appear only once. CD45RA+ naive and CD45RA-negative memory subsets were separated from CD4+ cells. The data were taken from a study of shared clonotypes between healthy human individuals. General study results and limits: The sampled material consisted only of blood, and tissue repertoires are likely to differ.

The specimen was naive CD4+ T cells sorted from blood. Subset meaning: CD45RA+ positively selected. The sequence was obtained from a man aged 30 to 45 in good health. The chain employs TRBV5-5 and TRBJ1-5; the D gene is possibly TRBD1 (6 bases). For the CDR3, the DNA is TGTGCCAGCAGCGCAGGGGTGCCTTCCCCTATTAGCAATCAGCCCCAGCATTTT. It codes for CASSAGVPSPISNQPQHF.